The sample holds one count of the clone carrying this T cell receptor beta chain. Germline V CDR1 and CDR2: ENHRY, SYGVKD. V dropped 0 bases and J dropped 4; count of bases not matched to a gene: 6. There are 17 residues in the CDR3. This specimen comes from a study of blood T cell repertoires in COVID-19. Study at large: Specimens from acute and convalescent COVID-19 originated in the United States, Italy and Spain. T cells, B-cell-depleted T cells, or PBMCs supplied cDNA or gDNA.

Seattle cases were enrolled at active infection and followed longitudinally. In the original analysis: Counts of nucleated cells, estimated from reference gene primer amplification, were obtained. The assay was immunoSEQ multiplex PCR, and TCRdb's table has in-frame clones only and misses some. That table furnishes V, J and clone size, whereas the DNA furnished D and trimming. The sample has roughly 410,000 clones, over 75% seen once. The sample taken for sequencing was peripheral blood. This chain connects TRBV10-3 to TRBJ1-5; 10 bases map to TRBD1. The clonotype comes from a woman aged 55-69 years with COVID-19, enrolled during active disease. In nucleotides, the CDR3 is TGTGCCATCAGTGAGTCGGCGACAGGGGGCTTGAATCAGCCCCAGCATTTT. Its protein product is CAISESATGGLNQPQHF.